The rows below give T cell receptor beta chains drawn from one sample of a study of T cell repertoires in cytomegalovirus infection. MiXCR, applied by TCRdb to the reads, yields one record per CDR3 protein. The table lists around 130,000 distinct CDR3 sequences, about 10% of them singletons, with 10% in the top ten. The specimen was PBMCs. The receptor source for this set is a human donor in good health (CMV status not recorded). Some clones in this sample may be carry-over from other donors' samples. The CDR3 runs from the conserved cysteine through the conserved F or W. The D gene is left open where the match is weak. Part of the rows lack a size; the others show once, few, many or a class for expanded clones.

J gene | D gene | V gene | clone size | CDR3 DNA | CDR3 protein
TRBJ1-4 | TRBD1 | TRBV7-3 | - | TGTGCCAGCAGCCGGACAGGGCCTAATGCAAAACTGTTTTTT | CASSRTGPNAKLFF
TRBJ2-3 | - | TRBV5-6 | few | TGTGCCAGCAGCTTGACAAGGACAGCCATGACAGATACGCAGTATTTT | CASSLTRTAMTDTQYF
TRBJ2-3 | TRBD1 | TRBV9 | - | TGTGCCAGCAGCGTACGTCAGGACAGGGCAGATACGCAGTATTTT | CASSVRQDRADTQYF
TRBJ2-7 | - | TRBV12-3/TRBV12-4 | few | TGTGCCAGCAGTTTAGAGGGCTTAGGGAGTTACGAGCAGTACTTC | CASSLEGLGSYEQYF
TRBJ1-1 | TRBD1 | TRBV4-1 | few | TGCGCCAGCACTCTTATGGGGCAGGGGGACACTGAAGCTTTCTTT | CASTLMGQGDTEAFF
TRBJ1-3 | TRBD1 | TRBV7-2 | many | TGTGCCAGCAGCCCCCCGGACAGGGCTGGAAACACCATATATTTT | CASSPPDRAGNTIYF
TRBJ1-2 | - | TRBV7-9 | many | TGTGCCAGCAGGGGCAACTATGGCTACACCTTC | CASRGNYGYTF
TRBJ1-4 | - | TRBV20-1 | many | TGCAGTGCCGCGCCAACAGGGCTTGAAAAACTGTTTTTT | CSAAPTGLEKLFF
TRBJ1-1 | - | TRBV20-1 | many | TGCAGTGCGACACCTGGGTCGACAGTGAACACTGAAGCTTTCTTT | CSATPGSTVNTEAFF
TRBJ1-1 | - | TRBV28 | many | TGTGCCAGCACCCCGGACACGATGAACACTGAAGCTTTCTTT | CASTPDTMNTEAFF
TRBJ1-1 | - | TRBV30 | - | TGTGCCTGGGGTTACATGAACACTGAAGCTTTCTTT | CAWGYMNTEAFF
TRBJ1-2 | TRBD1 | TRBV4-1 | many | TGCGCCAGCAGCCAAGATCCCGGGACAGGGATGACAGCCTATGGCTACACCTTC | CASSQDPGTGMTAYGYTF
TRBJ2-1 | - | TRBV20-1 | many | TGCAGTGCTAGAGTCCAGGGGAGGCATAATGAGCAGTTCTTC | CSARVQGRHNEQFF
TRBJ2-1 | - | TRBV2 | - | TGTGCCAGCAGTGAAGACACGATTAATGAGCAGTTCTTC | CASSEDTINEQFF
TRBJ1-1 | TRBD1 | TRBV28 | - | TGTGCCAGCAGTTTAGCCAGGGGGAATGAAGCTTTCTTT | CASSLARGNEAFF
TRBJ1-5 | TRBD1 | TRBV6-1 | many | TGTGCCAGCAGTTTCCGACAGGGAGCTCAGCCCCAGCATTTT | CASSFRQGAQPQHF
TRBJ2-3 | TRBD2 | TRBV7-9 | many | TGTGCCAGCAGCCTCGGACTAGCTCTTGGCACAGATACGCAGTATTTT | CASSLGLALGTDTQYF
TRBJ1-1 | - | TRBV20-1 | many | TGCAGTGCTAGGGCAGTCACTGAAGCTTTCTTT | CSARAVTEAFF
TRBJ2-1 | - | TRBV5-5 | - | TGTGCCACGGGCGGGGAACAGACCTATGAACAGTTCTTC | CATGGEQTYEQFF
TRBJ1-3 | TRBD1 | TRBV7-9 | many | TGTGCCAGCAGTCAACAGGGGCACTCTGGAAACACCATATATTTT | CASSQQGHSGNTIYF
TRBJ1-4 | - | TRBV19 | - | TGTGCCAGTAGCCGAGGAGAAGGAAAACTGTTTTTT | CASSRGEGKLFF
TRBJ1-6 | - | TRBV20-1 | - | TGCAGTGCTAGAGACAGGGGAGCTTCCTATAATTCACCCCTCCACTTT | CSARDRGASYNSPLHF
TRBJ2-7 | - | TRBV6-1 | many | TGTGCCAGCAACGGACTCTACGAGCAGTACTTC | CASNGLYEQYF
TRBJ1-1 | - | TRBV29-1 | few | TGCAGCGTTGATGGGGTGAACACTGAAGCTTTCTTT | CSVDGVNTEAFF
TRBJ2-3 | TRBD2 | TRBV5-1 | - | TGCGCCAGCAGCTTGGACGGGGGGGCCACAGATACGCAGTATTTT | CASSLDGGATDTQYF
TRBJ1-2 | TRBD1 | TRBV7-3 | many | TGTGCCAGCAGCTCCAGGACAGGGGATGGCTACACCTTC | CASSSRTGDGYTF
TRBJ1-5 | - | TRBV7-2 | many | TGTGCCAGCAGCTTAGAGTATAGCAATCAGCCCCAGCATTTT | CASSLEYSNQPQHF
TRBJ2-1 | - | TRBV5-5 | - | TGTGCCAGCAGCTTGGCAGTTTTGGTAGGGGAGCAGTTCTTC | CASSLAVLVGEQFF
TRBJ1-5 | - | TRBV2 | many | TGTGCCAGCAGTAACAGGGTGTCCCCTAATCAGCCCCAGCATTTT | CASSNRVSPNQPQHF
TRBJ1-1 | TRBD1 | TRBV20-1 | many | TGCAGTGCTAGAGGCACAGGGGACACTGAAGCTTTCTTT | CSARGTGDTEAFF
TRBJ2-7 | TRBD1 | TRBV28 | many | TGTGCCAGCAGTTTCCGGGACAGGGAAAACGAGCAGTACTTC | CASSFRDRENEQYF
TRBJ2-1 | TRBD1 | TRBV29-1 | many | TGCAGCGTCGGAGACAGGGCAAACTTTAGGGAGCAGTTCTTC | CSVGDRANFREQFF
TRBJ2-1 | - | TRBV20-1 | - | TGCAGTGCTAGGGGGAGTCTTGGGGTCAATGAGCAGTTCTTC | CSARGSLGVNEQFF
TRBJ2-7 | TRBD1 | TRBV4-2 | many | TGTGCCAGCAGCCAAGGGACAGGGCTTTTAATCTCCTACGAGCAGTACTTC | CASSQGTGLLISYEQYF
TRBJ1-5 | - | TRBV20-1 | many | TGCAGTGCTAACCCCGTAGGAAGCAATCAGCCCCAGCATTTT | CSANPVGSNQPQHF
TRBJ1-1 | - | TRBV2 | few | TGTGCCAGCAGGTTAGCCGGGACAAAGGGCACTGAAGCTTTCTTT | CASRLAGTKGTEAFF
TRBJ2-7 | - | TRBV7-3 | few | TGTGCCAGCAGCTTAGAAGGAAGCGAGCAGTACTTC | CASSLEGSEQYF
TRBJ2-1 | TRBD2 | TRBV7-2 | many | TGTGCCAGCAGCCCCGGTGGACTAGCGGGGGGCCGAGGCAATGAGCAGTTCTTC | CASSPGGLAGGRGNEQFF
TRBJ1-6 | - | TRBV29-1 | few | TGCAGCGTCCAGGGGAGCTCCTATAATTCACCCCTCCACTTT | CSVQGSSYNSPLHF
TRBJ2-3 | - | TRBV7-2 | many | TGTGCCAGCAGCTTAGGTGCGGGGTCTAGCACAGATACGCAGTATTTT | CASSLGAGSSTDTQYF
TRBJ2-5 | TRBD2 | TRBV12-3/TRBV12-4 | many | TGTGCCAGCAGTTTACGGGGGGGCGAGGAGACCCAGTACTTC | CASSLRGGEETQYF